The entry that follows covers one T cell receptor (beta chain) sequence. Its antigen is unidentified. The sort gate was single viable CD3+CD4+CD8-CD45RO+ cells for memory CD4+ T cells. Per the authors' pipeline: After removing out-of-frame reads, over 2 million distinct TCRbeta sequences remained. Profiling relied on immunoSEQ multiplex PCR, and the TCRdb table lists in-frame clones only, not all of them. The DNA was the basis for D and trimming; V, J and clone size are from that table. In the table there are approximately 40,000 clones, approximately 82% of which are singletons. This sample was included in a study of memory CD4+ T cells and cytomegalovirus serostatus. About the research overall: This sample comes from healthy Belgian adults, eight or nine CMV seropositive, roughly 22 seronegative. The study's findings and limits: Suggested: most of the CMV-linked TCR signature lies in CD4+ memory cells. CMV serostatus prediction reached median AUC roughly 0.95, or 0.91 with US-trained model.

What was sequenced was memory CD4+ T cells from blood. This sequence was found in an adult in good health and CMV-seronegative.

Here the CDR3 DNA reads TGTGCCAGCAGCCCAGGGGCTAGCGGGGTCAATGAGCAGTTCTTC. Encoded protein: CASSPGASGVNEQFF. V usage is TRBV2 and J usage is TRBJ2-1; TRBD2 matches at 9 bases. Germline trimming cut 6 bases from V and 6 bases from J; bases unmatched to any gene: 9. This CDR3 contains 15 residues. CDR1 and CDR2 from the germline V gene are SNHLY and FYNNEI.